A selection of T cell receptor beta chains follows, all from one sample in a study of blood T cell repertoires in COVID-19. This table comes from immunoSEQ multiplex PCR, and its TCRdb copy is limited to in-frame clones, with some not included. The sample lists 200,000 to 250,000 clones; 70% to 90% were seen once. The sequenced sample was peripheral blood. The source is a woman in her thirties who had recovered from COVID-19. The CDR3 runs from the conserved cysteine through the conserved F or W. A D gene is named only where the DNA matches it firmly.

j_gene: TRBJ2-3; v_gene: TRBV5-4; d_gene: TRBD2; CDR3aa: CASSRSGEFTDTQYF
j_gene: TRBJ1-2; v_gene: TRBV9; d_gene: TRBD1; CDR3aa: CASSVGRQGETYGYTF
j_gene: TRBJ1-6; v_gene: TRBV11-2; d_gene: TRBD1; CDR3aa: CASSTQGQGSNSPLHF
j_gene: TRBJ2-5; v_gene: TRBV3-1/TRBV3-2; d_gene: .; CDR3aa: CASSGRDTLSTGWNTQYF
j_gene: TRBJ2-2; v_gene: TRBV9; d_gene: TRBD1; CDR3aa: CASSDRGITGELFF
j_gene: TRBJ2-3; v_gene: TRBV10-3; d_gene: TRBD2; CDR3aa: CAISEPGGPGGDTQYF
j_gene: TRBJ1-1; v_gene: TRBV6-5; d_gene: TRBD1; CDR3aa: CASSYPPGQGWAEAFF
j_gene: TRBJ2-2; v_gene: TRBV6-5; d_gene: TRBD2; CDR3aa: CASSYLTSDTGELFF
j_gene: TRBJ2-1; v_gene: TRBV19; d_gene: .; CDR3aa: CASSIKWSGWDEQFF
j_gene: TRBJ1-1; v_gene: TRBV19; d_gene: .; CDR3aa: CASSSDRMKAFF
j_gene: TRBJ2-5; v_gene: TRBV7-3; d_gene: TRBD2; CDR3aa: CASSRSSGLQETQYF
j_gene: TRBJ2-2; v_gene: TRBV7-2; d_gene: .; CDR3aa: CASSLSLRAPGELFF
j_gene: TRBJ1-4; v_gene: TRBV4-3; d_gene: TRBD1; CDR3aa: CASSVGTGGEKLFF
j_gene: TRBJ2-2; v_gene: TRBV9; d_gene: TRBD2; CDR3aa: CASSVTSGTNTGELFF
j_gene: TRBJ2-1; v_gene: TRBV6-1; d_gene: TRBD2; CDR3aa: CASSEVLLAGHYNEQFF
j_gene: TRBJ1-4; v_gene: TRBV7-2; d_gene: TRBD1; CDR3aa: CASSPDRVSEKLFF
j_gene: TRBJ2-1; v_gene: TRBV4-2; d_gene: TRBD2; CDR3aa: CASRPPSLADEQFF
j_gene: TRBJ1-3; v_gene: TRBV5-6; d_gene: TRBD1; CDR3aa: CASGNRGSGNTIYF
j_gene: TRBJ2-3; v_gene: TRBV9; d_gene: .; CDR3aa: CASSYGNPSTDTQYF
j_gene: TRBJ2-2; v_gene: TRBV7-6; d_gene: .; CDR3aa: CASSLGYQGSTGELFF
j_gene: TRBJ2-5; v_gene: TRBV7-2; d_gene: .; CDR3aa: CASSFRIGGETQYF
j_gene: TRBJ2-1; v_gene: TRBV7-2; d_gene: .; CDR3aa: CASSLASRDINEQFF
j_gene: TRBJ2-7; v_gene: TRBV7-2; d_gene: TRBD2; CDR3aa: CASSLGASGVAYEQYF
j_gene: TRBJ1-1; v_gene: TRBV7-2; d_gene: TRBD1; CDR3aa: CASSLGQGNTEAFF
j_gene: TRBJ1-1; v_gene: TRBV4-1; d_gene: TRBD1; CDR3aa: CASSQPGQGIAGTEAFF
j_gene: TRBJ1-1; v_gene: TRBV2; d_gene: .; CDR3aa: CASIGEFDTEAFF
j_gene: TRBJ1-6; v_gene: TRBV5-1; d_gene: TRBD1; CDR3aa: CASSLEDRGGSPLHF
j_gene: TRBJ2-6; v_gene: TRBV4-1; d_gene: .; CDR3aa: CASSQMLGADGANVLTF
j_gene: TRBJ1-1; v_gene: TRBV2; d_gene: .; CDR3aa: CASSHDTVSTEAFF
j_gene: TRBJ2-5; v_gene: TRBV2; d_gene: TRBD2; CDR3aa: CASSGTSKGLETQYF
j_gene: TRBJ2-5; v_gene: TRBV7-9; d_gene: TRBD1; CDR3aa: CASSPGGGGETQYF
j_gene: TRBJ2-1; v_gene: TRBV10-3; d_gene: TRBD1; CDR3aa: CAISGLQSLGTVPASSYNEQFF
j_gene: TRBJ2-2; v_gene: TRBV7-3; d_gene: TRBD1; CDR3aa: CASSSTADRFDTGELFF
j_gene: TRBJ2-3; v_gene: TRBV19; d_gene: TRBD1; CDR3aa: CASMDRSHTDTQYF